The rows below give T cell receptor beta chains drawn from one sample of a study of glioma-infiltrating T cells after dendritic cell vaccination. The repertoire was sequenced with immunoSEQ multiplex PCR; TCRdb's copy has only in-frame clones and lacks some. The sample records some 100,000 clones, over 65% being singletons. This sample comprised blood, obtained before dendritic cell vaccination. Receptor source: a human donor with glioblastoma. Both conserved end residues are part of each CDR3. The order of the fields is D gene, J gene, V gene, clone size, CDR3 DNA, CDR3 protein. A D gene is named only where the DNA matches it firmly. Clone size is shown for a subset of rows, as once, few, many or a class of expanded clone.

TRBD1,TRBJ1-1,TRBV5-4,few,TGTGCCAGCAGCTTGGACAGGGGCGTCACTGAAGCTTTCTTT,CASSLDRGVTEAFF
-,TRBJ2-5,TRBV7-2,-,TGTGCCAGCAGGCAGCGGGCACAAGAGACCCAGTACTTC,CASRQRAQETQYF
-,TRBJ2-7,TRBV27,-,TGTGCCAGCAGTTTGAGGGGGGAGCAGTACTTC,CASSLRGEQYF
-,TRBJ1-3,TRBV18,-,TGTGCCAGCTCACCACCCGCGGGGACCCGGGGAGGAAACACCATATATTTT,CASSPPAGTRGGNTIYF
TRBD2,TRBJ2-3,TRBV10-3,-,TGTGCCATCAGTGAAGTAGCGGGAGAGACAGATACGCAGTATTTT,CAISEVAGETDTQYF
-,TRBJ1-5,TRBV2,few,TGTGCCAGCAGCCAGGCAGCCAACAATCAGCCCCAGCATTTT,CASSQAANNQPQHF
TRBD2,TRBJ2-5,TRBV9,-,TGTGCCAGCAGCCCCGGACTAGCGGGAGTGGGGGAGACCCAGTACTTC,CASSPGLAGVGETQYF
-,TRBJ2-7,TRBV6-1,-,TGTGCCAGCAGTACGAGAGGGCTCTCCTACGAGCAGTACTTC,CASSTRGLSYEQYF
TRBD1,TRBJ2-3,TRBV19,-,TGTGCCAGTAGTATAAGCCCGACAGGGTTTGGCACAGATACGCAGTATTTT,CASSISPTGFGTDTQYF
-,TRBJ1-1,TRBV9,-,TGTGCCAGCAGCGTAAGCCTCGGGACTGAAGCTTTCTTT,CASSVSLGTEAFF
TRBD2,TRBJ2-5,TRBV5-1,-,TGCGCCAGCAGCTGGCTAGCGGGAGCGGGGGAGACCCAGTACTTC,CASSWLAGAGETQYF
TRBD1,TRBJ2-3,TRBV7-9,once,TGTGCCAGCAGCTCGCAGGGGGCAGATACGCAGTATTTT,CASSSQGADTQYF
-,TRBJ1-3,TRBV12-5,-,TGTGCTAGTGGCGGGTCGGGGGGAAACACCATATATTTT,CASGGSGGNTIYF
-,TRBJ2-2,TRBV14,-,TGTGCCAGCAGCCAATTAGACACCGGGGAGCTGTTTTTT,CASSQLDTGELFF
-,TRBJ2-7,TRBV9,-,TGTGCCAGCAGCCCTCAAGCGGGGACAATCTACGAGCAGTACTTC,CASSPQAGTIYEQYF
TRBD2,TRBJ2-4,TRBV29-1,-,TGCAGCGTTGAAGCTAGCGGGGGGTTGAACATTCAGTACTTC,CSVEASGGLNIQYF
-,TRBJ1-2,TRBV7-8,-,TGTGCCAGCACCATAGATGTGGAGTATGGCTACACCTTC,CASTIDVEYGYTF
-,TRBJ1-5,TRBV11-2,few,TGTGCCAGCAGCTTAACGGGAATGGGAAATCAGCCCCAGCATTTT,CASSLTGMGNQPQHF
TRBD2,TRBJ2-5,TRBV11-2,-,TGTGCCAGCAGCCCTACTCTAGCGGGCCAAGAGACCCAGTACTTC,CASSPTLAGQETQYF
-,TRBJ2-1,TRBV5-1,-,TGCGCCAGCAGCAATACGGGATCAGACTACAATGAGCAGTTCTTC,CASSNTGSDYNEQFF
-,TRBJ2-7,TRBV11-1,-,TGTGCCAGCAGCCCCCGGGGGGCCAGGGTGGGGGAGCAGTACTTC,CASSPRGARVGEQYF
-,TRBJ2-7,TRBV6-1,few,TGTGCCAGCAGTCTCAGGGGCGGAACCTACGAGCAGTACTTC,CASSLRGGTYEQYF
-,TRBJ2-7,TRBV11-3,-,TGTGCCAGCAGCTTAGCTGCTAGCTACGAGCAGTACTTC,CASSLAASYEQYF
-,TRBJ2-7,TRBV29-1,-,TGCAGCGTTACGGCGGGCGGAGGATTCGAGCAGTACTTC,CSVTAGGGFEQYF
TRBD1,TRBJ1-1,TRBV29-1,-,TGCAGCGTTAACAGGGGGTTTACTGAAGCTTTCTTT,CSVNRGFTEAFF
TRBD1,TRBJ1-2,TRBV7-3,-,TGTGCCAGCAGCCCGGGACAGGGGATTGGGTATGGCTACACCTTC,CASSPGQGIGYGYTF
TRBD1,TRBJ1-1,TRBV6-1,-,TGTGCCAGCAACGGACAGGGAGGGACTGAAGCTTTCTTT,CASNGQGGTEAFF
-,TRBJ1-1,TRBV19,-,TGTGCCAGTAGTATAGGTGGGGGGGACACTGAAGCTTTCTTT,CASSIGGGDTEAFF